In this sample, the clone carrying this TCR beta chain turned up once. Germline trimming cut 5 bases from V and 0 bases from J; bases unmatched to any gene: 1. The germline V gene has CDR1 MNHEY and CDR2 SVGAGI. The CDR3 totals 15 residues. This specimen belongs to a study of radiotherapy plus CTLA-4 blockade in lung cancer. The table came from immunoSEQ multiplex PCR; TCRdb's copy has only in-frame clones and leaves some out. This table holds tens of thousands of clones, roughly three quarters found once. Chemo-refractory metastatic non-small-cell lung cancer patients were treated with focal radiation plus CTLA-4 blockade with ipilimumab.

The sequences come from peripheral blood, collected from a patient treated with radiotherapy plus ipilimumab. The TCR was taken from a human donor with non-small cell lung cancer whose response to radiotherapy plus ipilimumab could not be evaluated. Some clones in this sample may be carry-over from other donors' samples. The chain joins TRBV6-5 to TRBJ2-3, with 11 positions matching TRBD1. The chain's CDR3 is CASSRTGGSTDTQYF. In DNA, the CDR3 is TGTGCCAGCAGTAGGACAGGGGGCAGCACAGATACGCAGTATTTT.